Listed below are T cell receptor beta chains from one sample, sequenced in a study of CD8+ T cells in alopecia areata. TCRdb keeps only in-frame clones here, not all; method: immunoSEQ multiplex PCR. The sample lists roughly 200,000 clones; about 53% were seen once. The sequenced sample was CD8+ T cells sorted from blood, obtained at week 24, from a patient treated with tofacitinib. The receptors derive from a human donor with alopecia areata. Each CDR3 is given with its conserved first and last residue. The D gene is left open where the match is weak. The size entry is marked missing in some rows and otherwise reads once, few, many or a size class.

d_call | j_call | cdr3_length | clone_size | v_call | cdr3_aa | cdr3_nt
. | TRBJ1-6 | 12 | . | TRBV14 | CASSSQNSPLHF | TGTGCCAGCAGCTCCCAGAATTCACCCCTCCACTTT
TRBD1 | TRBJ2-2 | 15 | few | TRBV5-1 | CASSSGQDNTGELFF | TGCGCCAGCAGCTCTGGACAGGACAACACCGGGGAGCTGTTTTTT
. | TRBJ1-3 | 14 | . | TRBV5-1 | CASSLESVRDTIYF | TGCGCCAGCAGCTTGGAGAGCGTGAGGGACACCATATATTTT
. | TRBJ1-2 | 13 | . | TRBV5-4 | CASTEGLNYGYTF | TGTGCCAGCACCGAGGGTCTCAACTATGGCTACACCTTC
TRBD2 | TRBJ2-7 | 15 | . | TRBV6-1 | CASSGRRGGPDEQYF | TGTGCCAGCAGTGGGCGGCGGGGGGGCCCGGACGAGCAGTACTTC
TRBD1 | TRBJ1-5 | 18 | . | TRBV25-1 | CASSERSDRGQRNQPQHF | TGTGCCAGCAGTGAACGCTCAGACAGGGGGCAAAGGAATCAGCCCCAGCATTTT
. | TRBJ2-1 | 14 | . | TRBV27 | CASSLWAGYDEQFF | TGTGCCAGCAGTTTATGGGCAGGGTATGATGAGCAGTTCTTC
TRBD1 | TRBJ1-1 | 12 | . | TRBV2 | CARQGEHTEAFF | TGTGCCAGACAGGGGGAACACACTGAAGCTTTCTTT
TRBD1 | TRBJ2-7 | 13 | few | TRBV29-1 | CSVYSGTGNEQYF | TGCAGCGTTTACTCCGGGACAGGGAACGAGCAGTACTTC
. | TRBJ2-7 | 16 | . | TRBV4-3 | CASSQDRRTVTYEQYF | TGCGCCAGCAGCCAAGATCGGAGGACAGTAACCTACGAGCAGTACTTC
TRBD1 | TRBJ2-5 | 16 | . | TRBV2 | CASRGTGQAYAETQYF | TGTGCCAGCAGGGGAACGGGACAGGCTTATGCAGAGACCCAGTACTTC
TRBD1 | TRBJ2-7 | 14 | once | TRBV7-9 | CASSTQQGAYEQYF | TGTGCCAGCAGCACTCAACAGGGGGCCTACGAGCAGTACTTC
. | TRBJ2-7 | 13 | . | TRBV5-6 | CASSLDTSYEQYF | TGTGCCAGCAGCTTGGACACCTCCTACGAGCAGTACTTC
. | TRBJ2-3 | 15 | few | TRBV4-3 | CASSQDQSNPDTQYF | TGCGCCAGCAGCCAAGATCAATCCAATCCGGATACGCAGTATTTT
. | TRBJ2-7 | 13 | . | TRBV5-1 | CASSFLRGDEQYF | TGCGCCAGCAGCTTTCTACGAGGGGACGAGCAGTACTTC
. | TRBJ1-1 | 12 | . | TRBV13 | CASSFKNTEAFF | TGTGCCAGCAGCTTCAAGAACACTGAAGCTTTCTTT